A selection of T cell receptor beta chains follows, all from one sample in a study of blood T cells in healthy people across ages. TCRdb reprocessed the 5' RACE reads via MiXCR and lists one record per CDR3 protein. The table has more than 450,000 distinct CDR3 sequences, around 27% seen once. A further study also used this sample, focusing on T cells of mothers and their children.

The sequenced material came from blood. The receptors were gathered from a boy aged 2 to 9 in good health. The CDR3 runs from the conserved cysteine through the conserved F or W. D genes are given only for firm matches. Clone size is not always given. Where it is, it says once, few, many or a class for expanded clones.

TRBD1	few	TRBV12-3/TRBV12-4	TRBJ1-2	TGTGCCAGCAGTTGGGGACAGGGGGGAGGAGGCTACACCTTC	CASSWGQGGGGYTF
.	few	TRBV7-2	TRBJ2-3	TGTGCCAGCAGCCAGTCAACTCGCACAGATACGCAGTATTTT	CASSQSTRTDTQYF
TRBD2	.	TRBV29-1	TRBJ2-3	TGCAGCGTTGGACTAGCGGACTCCCCAGATACGCAGTATTTT	CSVGLADSPDTQYF
TRBD2	.	TRBV2	TRBJ2-5	TGTGCCAGCAATGTAGGGACTAGCGGGGAGACCCAGTACTTC	CASNVGTSGETQYF
TRBD2	few	TRBV20-1	TRBJ2-5	TGCAGTGGTACGGGAGGGGCAGTCCAAGAGACCCAGTACTTC	CSGTGGAVQETQYF
TRBD2	.	TRBV4-1	TRBJ2-1	TGCGCCAGCAGCCAAGATCTGAGCGGGAGGTACAATGAGCAGTTCTTC	CASSQDLSGRYNEQFF
.	few	TRBV23-1	TRBJ2-7	TGCGCCAGCAGTCACGTCGGACTGATACTTTCCTACGAGCAGTACTTC	CASSHVGLILSYEQYF
.	few	TRBV2	TRBJ1-5	TGTGCCAGCAGAGAAGGATTTAGCAATCAGCCCCAGCATTTT	CASREGFSNQPQHF
.	few	TRBV18	TRBJ2-7	TGTGCCAGCTCACCAGCCAGGGGGGGACTACGCGAGCAGTACTTC	CASSPARGGLREQYF
.	few	TRBV30	TRBJ2-7	TGTGCCTGGACGGTCCGGCCAGGCGACGAGCAGTACTTC	CAWTVRPGDEQYF
.	.	TRBV18	TRBJ2-7	TGTGCCAGCTCACCGCGGCAGGCGGACTACGAGCAGTACTTC	CASSPRQADYEQYF
.	few	TRBV29-1	TRBJ2-3	TGCAGCTCCGCAACCCCAGATACGCAGTATTTT	CSSATPDTQYF
TRBD1	few	TRBV7-9	TRBJ1-5	TGTGCCAGCAGCCCCCCGGGGGCAGGGGGCCAGCCCCAGCATTTT	CASSPPGAGGQPQHF
.	.	TRBV19	TRBJ1-2	TGTGCCAGTAGTATCCTTCTTAGGGATGGCTACACCTTC	CASSILLRDGYTF
.	.	TRBV5-5	TRBJ1-1	TGTGCCAGCAGCTTGACTGTCGGGACTGAAGCTTTCTTT	CASSLTVGTEAFF
.	.	TRBV10-3	TRBJ2-5	TGTGCCATCAGTGACCCATCCCAAGGCCAAGAGACCCAGTACTTC	CAISDPSQGQETQYF
TRBD2	.	TRBV6-1	TRBJ2-1	TGTGCCAGCAGTGTATCGGGGGGGCCGTATGAGCAGTTCTTC	CASSVSGGPYEQFF
.	.	TRBV7-9	TRBJ2-7	TGTGCCAGCAGCCCCAAAAACGACCTGGGGGAGCAGTACTTC	CASSPKNDLGEQYF
TRBD2	.	TRBV18	TRBJ2-1	TGTGCCAGTCTAGCGGGGGAACCAAATGAGCAGTTCTTC	CASLAGEPNEQFF
.	few	TRBV6-5	TRBJ2-7	TGTGCCAGCAGTTCCCCCGGGACGGGAGCCTACGAGCAGTACTTC	CASSSPGTGAYEQYF
.	.	TRBV20-1	TRBJ1-5	TGCAGTGCTAGTTGGGGGAATCAGCCCCAGCATTTT	CSASWGNQPQHF
.	few	TRBV5-1	TRBJ2-3	TGCGCCAGCAGCCCGGGACCCTACACAGATACGCAGTATTTT	CASSPGPYTDTQYF
TRBD1	.	TRBV6-6	TRBJ2-1	TGTGCCAGCAGTTACGGGACAGGGGGCATTGATGAGCAGTTCTTC	CASSYGTGGIDEQFF
TRBD2	.	TRBV29-1	TRBJ2-1	TGCAGCGTGCGGGCTAGCGGGAGCTATGAGCAGTTCTTC	CSVRASGSYEQFF
TRBD1	.	TRBV7-9	TRBJ1-4	TGTGCCAGCAGCTCGGGACAGGGAGTTGAAAAACTGTTTTTT	CASSSGQGVEKLFF
TRBD1	.	TRBV6-2/TRBV6-3	TRBJ2-1	TGTGCCAGCAGTTACACCCGGGACAGTGTCGTGCAGTTCTTC	CASSYTRDSVVQFF
.	few	TRBV7-2	TRBJ1-5	TGTGCCAGCAGCTTAGGGGGCCGGGGGGCGGTCCAGCATTTT	CASSLGGRGAVQHF
TRBD2	.	TRBV7-2	TRBJ2-1	TGTGCCAGCAGCTTAAAACGGGGGGGCTCGGATGAGCAGTTCTTC	CASSLKRGGSDEQFF
.	.	TRBV29-1	TRBJ2-7	TGCAGCGTTGAAGGGGGTGACAGCTACGAGCAGTACTTC	CSVEGGDSYEQYF
.	.	TRBV28	TRBJ2-4	TGTGCCAGCAGTTTAGAACGTACCAAAAACATTCAGTACTTC	CASSLERTKNIQYF
.	.	TRBV5-4	TRBJ2-7	TGTGCCAGCAGCTTGAGGACGGGAGCCTACGAGCAGTACTTC	CASSLRTGAYEQYF
.	once	TRBV12-5	TRBJ1-2	TGTGCTAGTGTAAGAGGCTACTATGGCTACCCCTTC	CASVRGYYGYPF
.	.	TRBV4-2	TRBJ2-3	TGTGCCAGCAGCCAAGACTTTAACACAGATACGCAGTATTTT	CASSQDFNTDTQYF
.	few	TRBV10-3	TRBJ2-5	TGTGCCATCAGTGAGTCGCGGATTCCCTCCCATCCACAAGAGACCCAGTACTTC	CAISESRIPSHPQETQYF
TRBD1	.	TRBV9	TRBJ2-3	TGTGCCAGCAGCGCGATGACAGGGCGGACGCAGTATTTT	CASSAMTGRTQYF
.	.	TRBV7-9	TRBJ2-6	TGTGCCAGCAGCCCCCCCTGGACTACTGGGGCCAACGTCCTGGCTTTC	CASSPPWTTGANVLAF
.	.	TRBV28	TRBJ1-5	TGTGCCAGCAGCCTAGAGCGGGGGGCACGCAATCAGCCCCAGCATTTT	CASSLERGARNQPQHF
.	few	TRBV5-1	TRBJ2-5	TGCGCCAGCAGCAATCACAGGACAAACGGAGAGACCCAGTACTTC	CASSNHRTNGETQYF
.	.	TRBV7-7	TRBJ2-7	TGTGCCAGCAGCTTTGGCGGCCTCTCCGAGCAGTACTTC	CASSFGGLSEQYF
.	few	TRBV27	TRBJ2-5	TGTGCCAGCAGTTTATCGGTAGGGGAAGAGACCCAGTACTTC	CASSLSVGEETQYF
.	few	TRBV2	TRBJ2-2	TGTGCCAGCGGGGCGGGGGCGCATGGCACCGGGGAGCTGTTTTTT	CASGAGAHGTGELFF
.	.	TRBV7-2	TRBJ2-2	TGTGCCAGCAGCCCGGGGCCCCTCGCGAACACCGGGGAGCTGTTTTTT	CASSPGPLANTGELFF
TRBD2	.	TRBV5-1	TRBJ2-2	TGCGCCAGCAGCTTGGTTGCGGGAGGGCCTTCGACCGGGGAGCTGTTTTTT	CASSLVAGGPSTGELFF
.	.	TRBV9	TRBJ2-5	TGTGCCAGCAGCAGGAGAGTTCAAGAGACCCAGTACTTC	CASSRRVQETQYF
.	few	TRBV30	TRBJ2-7	TGTGCCTGGAGTGGTTCTGGCCACGAGCAGTACTTC	CAWSGSGHEQYF
.	.	TRBV12-3/TRBV12-4	TRBJ1-1	TGTGCCAGCACCGTCTCCGTTAACACTGAAGCTTTCTTT	CASTVSVNTEAFF
.	few	TRBV6-6	TRBJ2-7	TGTGCCAGCAGTTATTCCTATTTGTACGAGCAGTACTTC	CASSYSYLYEQYF